This TCR beta chain was documented in a study of blood T cell repertoires in COVID-19. V lost 5 bases to trimming and J lost 9 bases; unmatched junction nucleotides: 7. The CDR3 contains 15 residues. In germline, CDR1 is SEHNR, CDR2 FQNEAQ (reference sequence). Generated by immunoSEQ multiplex PCR, the TCRdb table keeps only in-frame clones and is missing some. Here the sample spans more than 85,000 clones, 88% being singletons. The Seattle patients joined while their infection was active and were tracked longitudinally afterward. Source material: peripheral blood. The sequence came from a man aged 50-60 years with COVID-19, enrolled during active disease. The chain couples TRBV7-9 to TRBJ1-6, with 10 bases aligning to TRBD1. The CDR3 loop reads CASSSRQGAFSPLHF. In DNA form, the CDR3 reads TGTGCCAGCAGCAGCCGACAGGGGGCTTTTTCACCCCTCCACTTT.